This T cell receptor beta chain was captured in a study of blood T cell repertoires in COVID-19. Study-level information: COVID-19 samples collected from the United States, Italy and Spain covered acute and convalescent phases.

Original methodology: For nucleated cells, counts were estimated from reference gene primer amplification. Libraries were prepared by immunoSEQ multiplex PCR; TCRdb keeps only in-frame clonotypes and omits some of them. That table is the source of V, J and clone size, and D and trimming were worked out from the DNA. The repertoire includes about 120,000 clones, 82% of them detected once, and about 4.2% sits in the top ten. Germline CDR1 and CDR2: SGHNT and YYREEE (reference sequence). This CDR3 contains 17 residues. V lost 4 bases and J lost 5, with 21 bases in between. Sample: peripheral blood. The chain recombines TRBV5-4 with TRBJ2-2, with D maybe TRBD2 (6 bases). This sequence was found in an older woman with acute or convalescent COVID-19. The CDR3 DNA reads as TGTGCCAGCAGCCCCGGGGGTGGGCGGGGCCCAACCGGGGAGCTGTTTTTT. This codes for CASSPGGGRGPTGELFF.